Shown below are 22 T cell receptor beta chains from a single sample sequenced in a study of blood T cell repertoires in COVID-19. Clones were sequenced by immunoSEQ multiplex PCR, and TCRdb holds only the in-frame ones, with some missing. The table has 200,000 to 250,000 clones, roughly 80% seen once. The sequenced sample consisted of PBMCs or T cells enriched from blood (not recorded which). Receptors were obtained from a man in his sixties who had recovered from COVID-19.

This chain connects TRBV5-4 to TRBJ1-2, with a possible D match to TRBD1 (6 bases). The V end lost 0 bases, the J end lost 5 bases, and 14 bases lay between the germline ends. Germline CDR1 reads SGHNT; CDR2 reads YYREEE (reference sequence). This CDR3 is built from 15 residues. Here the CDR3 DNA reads TGTGCCAGCAGCTTGGGCCGGGACACCGCATATGGCTACACCTTC. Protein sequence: CASSLGRDTAYGYTF.

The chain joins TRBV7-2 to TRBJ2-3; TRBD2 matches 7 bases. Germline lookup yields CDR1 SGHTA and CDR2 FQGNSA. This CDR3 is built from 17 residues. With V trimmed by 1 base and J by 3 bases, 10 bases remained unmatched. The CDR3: CASSLVLTGGRTDTQYF. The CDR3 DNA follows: TGTGCCAGCAGCTTAGTCTTAACGGGGGGACGGACAGATACGCAGTATTTT.

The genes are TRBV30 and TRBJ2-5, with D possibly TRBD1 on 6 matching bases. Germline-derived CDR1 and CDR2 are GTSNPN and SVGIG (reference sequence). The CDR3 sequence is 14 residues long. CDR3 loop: CANGRGPRQETQYF. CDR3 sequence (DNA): TGTGCAAATGGCAGGGGCCCACGCCAAGAGACCCAGTACTTC.

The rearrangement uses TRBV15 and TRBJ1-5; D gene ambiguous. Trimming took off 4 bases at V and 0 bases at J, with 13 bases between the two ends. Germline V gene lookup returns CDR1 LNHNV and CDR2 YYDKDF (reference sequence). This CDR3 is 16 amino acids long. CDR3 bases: TGTGCCACCAGCACAAACCAGGCGTATAGCAATCAGCCCCAGCATTTT. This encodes CATSTNQAYSNQPQHF.

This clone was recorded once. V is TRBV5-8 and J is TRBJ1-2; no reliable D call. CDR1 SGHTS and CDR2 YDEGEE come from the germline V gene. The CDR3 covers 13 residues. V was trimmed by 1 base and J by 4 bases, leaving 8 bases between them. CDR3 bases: TGTGCCAGCAGCTTGTGGTCGGTCTATGGCTACACCTTC. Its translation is CASSLWSVYGYTF.

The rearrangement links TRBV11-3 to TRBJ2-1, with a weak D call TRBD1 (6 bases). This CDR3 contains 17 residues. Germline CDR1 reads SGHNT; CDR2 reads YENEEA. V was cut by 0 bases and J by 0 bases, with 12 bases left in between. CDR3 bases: TGTGCCAGCAGCTTAGATGGGACCAGGGGCTCCTACAATGAGCAGTTCTTC. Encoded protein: CASSLDGTRGSYNEQFF.

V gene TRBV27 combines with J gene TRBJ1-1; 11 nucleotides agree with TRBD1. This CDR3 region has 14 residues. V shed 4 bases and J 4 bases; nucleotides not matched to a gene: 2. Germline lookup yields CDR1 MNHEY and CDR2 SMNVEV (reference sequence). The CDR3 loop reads CASSSDRGLTEAFF. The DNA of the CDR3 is TGTGCCAGCAGTTCGGACAGGGGGCTCACTGAAGCTTTCTTT.

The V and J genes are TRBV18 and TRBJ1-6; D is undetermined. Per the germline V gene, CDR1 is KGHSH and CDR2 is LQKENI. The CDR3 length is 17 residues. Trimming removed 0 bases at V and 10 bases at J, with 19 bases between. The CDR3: CASSPPGAQWGGSPLHF. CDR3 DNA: TGTGCCAGCTCACCACCAGGAGCCCAATGGGGAGGCTCACCCCTCCACTTT.

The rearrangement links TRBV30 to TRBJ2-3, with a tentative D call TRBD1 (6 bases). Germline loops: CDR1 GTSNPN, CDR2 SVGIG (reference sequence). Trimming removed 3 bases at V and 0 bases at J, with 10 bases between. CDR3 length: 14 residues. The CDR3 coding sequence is TGTGCCTGGAGGACAGGTGCTAGCACAGATACGCAGTATTTT. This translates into CAWRTGASTDTQYF.

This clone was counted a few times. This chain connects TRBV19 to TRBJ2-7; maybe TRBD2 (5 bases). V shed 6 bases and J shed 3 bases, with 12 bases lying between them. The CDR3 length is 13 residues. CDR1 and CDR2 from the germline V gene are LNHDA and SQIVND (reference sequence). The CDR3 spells CASSPGRGYEQYF. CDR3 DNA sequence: TGTGCCAGTAGCCCAGGACGGGGCTACGAGCAGTACTTC.

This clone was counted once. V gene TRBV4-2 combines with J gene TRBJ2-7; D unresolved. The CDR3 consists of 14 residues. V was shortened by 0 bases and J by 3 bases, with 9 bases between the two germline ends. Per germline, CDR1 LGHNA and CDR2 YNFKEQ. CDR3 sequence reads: CASSQDRGSYEQYF. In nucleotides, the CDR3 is TGTGCCAGCAGCCAAGATCGCGGCAGCTACGAGCAGTACTTC.

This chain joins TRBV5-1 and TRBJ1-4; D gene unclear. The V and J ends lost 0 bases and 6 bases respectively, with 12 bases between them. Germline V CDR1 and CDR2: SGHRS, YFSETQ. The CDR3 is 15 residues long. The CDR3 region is CASSLARGEYEKLFF. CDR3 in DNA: TGCGCCAGCAGCTTGGCCAGAGGCGAGTATGAAAAACTGTTTTTT.

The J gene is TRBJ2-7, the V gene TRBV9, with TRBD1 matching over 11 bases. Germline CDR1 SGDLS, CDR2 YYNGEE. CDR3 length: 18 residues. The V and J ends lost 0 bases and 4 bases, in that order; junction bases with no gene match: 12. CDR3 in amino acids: CASSVGLDRGLGTYEQYF. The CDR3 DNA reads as TGTGCCAGCAGCGTAGGCTTGGACAGGGGGCTGGGGACATACGAGCAGTACTTC.

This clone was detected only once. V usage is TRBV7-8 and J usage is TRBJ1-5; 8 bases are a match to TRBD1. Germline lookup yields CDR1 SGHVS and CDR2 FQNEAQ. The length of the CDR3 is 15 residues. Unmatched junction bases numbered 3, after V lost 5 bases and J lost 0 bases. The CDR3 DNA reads TGTGCCAGCAGCCCAGGGGGCTATAGCAATCAGCCCCAGCATTTT. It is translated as CASSPGGYSNQPQHF.

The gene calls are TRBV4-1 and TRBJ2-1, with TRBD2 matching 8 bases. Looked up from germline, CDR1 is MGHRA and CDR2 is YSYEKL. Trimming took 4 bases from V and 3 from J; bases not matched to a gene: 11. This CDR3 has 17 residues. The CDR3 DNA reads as TGCGCCAGCAGCCCCGGCCCACTAGCGGAGAACTACAATGAGCAGTTCTTC. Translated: CASSPGPLAENYNEQFF.

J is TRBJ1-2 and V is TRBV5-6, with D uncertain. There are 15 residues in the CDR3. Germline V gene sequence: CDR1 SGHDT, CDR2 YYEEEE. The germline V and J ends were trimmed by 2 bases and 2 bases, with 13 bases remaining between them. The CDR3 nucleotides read TGTGCCAGCAGCTTATTAGCCGGCTCAAACTATGGCTACACCTTC. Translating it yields CASSLLAGSNYGYTF.

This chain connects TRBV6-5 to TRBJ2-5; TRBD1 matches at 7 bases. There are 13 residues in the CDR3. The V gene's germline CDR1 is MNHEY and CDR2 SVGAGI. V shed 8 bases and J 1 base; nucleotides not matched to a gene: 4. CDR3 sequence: CASVQGSQETQYF. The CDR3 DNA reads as TGTGCCAGCGTACAGGGGTCCCAAGAGACCCAGTACTTC.

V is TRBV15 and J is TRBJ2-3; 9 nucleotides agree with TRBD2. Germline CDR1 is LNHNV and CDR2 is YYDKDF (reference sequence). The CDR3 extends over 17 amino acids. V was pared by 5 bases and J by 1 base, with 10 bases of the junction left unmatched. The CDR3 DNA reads TGTGCCACCAGCCGCCGGACTAGCGAGGTTGGCACAGATACGCAGTATTTT. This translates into CATSRRTSEVGTDTQYF.

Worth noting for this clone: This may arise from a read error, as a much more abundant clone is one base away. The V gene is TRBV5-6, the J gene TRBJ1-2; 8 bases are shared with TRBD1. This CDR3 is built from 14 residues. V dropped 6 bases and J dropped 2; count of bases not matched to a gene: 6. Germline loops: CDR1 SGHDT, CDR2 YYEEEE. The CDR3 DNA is TGTGCCAGCAACCCGGGACAGGAGAACTATGGCTACACCTTC. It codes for CASNPGQENYGYTF.

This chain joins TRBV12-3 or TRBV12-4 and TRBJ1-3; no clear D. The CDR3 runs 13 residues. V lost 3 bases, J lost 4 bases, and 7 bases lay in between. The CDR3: CASSFSGGNTIYF. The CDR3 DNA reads TGTGCCAGCAGTTTTTCGGGAGGAAACACCATATATTTT.

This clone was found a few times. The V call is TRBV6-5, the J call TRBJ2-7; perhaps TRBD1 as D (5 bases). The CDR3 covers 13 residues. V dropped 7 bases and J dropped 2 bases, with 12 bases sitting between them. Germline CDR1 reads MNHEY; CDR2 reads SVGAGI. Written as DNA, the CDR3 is TGTGCCAGCAAAACAGGAAGGGCCTACGAGCAGTACTTC. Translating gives CASKTGRAYEQYF.

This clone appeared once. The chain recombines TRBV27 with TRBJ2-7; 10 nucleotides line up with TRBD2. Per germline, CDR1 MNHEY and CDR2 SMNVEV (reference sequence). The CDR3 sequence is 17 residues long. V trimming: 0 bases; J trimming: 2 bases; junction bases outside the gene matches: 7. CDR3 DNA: TGTGCCAGCAGTTTATCGTACTCTAGCGGGGGAGCCTACGAGCAGTACTTC. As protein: CASSLSYSSGGAYEQYF.